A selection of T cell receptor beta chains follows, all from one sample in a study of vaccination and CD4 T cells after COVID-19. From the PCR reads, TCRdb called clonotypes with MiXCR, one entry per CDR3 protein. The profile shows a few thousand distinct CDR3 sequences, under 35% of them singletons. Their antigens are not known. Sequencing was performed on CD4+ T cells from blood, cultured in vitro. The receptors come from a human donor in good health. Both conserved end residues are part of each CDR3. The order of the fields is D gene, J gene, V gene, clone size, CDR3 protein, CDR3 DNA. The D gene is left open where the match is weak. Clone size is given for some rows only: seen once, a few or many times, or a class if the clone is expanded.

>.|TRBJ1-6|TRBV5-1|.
CASSWGPHNSPLHF
TGCGCCAGCAGCTGGGGACCGCATAATTCACCCCTCCACTTT
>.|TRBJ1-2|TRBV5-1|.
CASSFPGAYGYTF
TGCGCCAGCAGCTTCCCGGGAGCTTATGGCTACACCTTC
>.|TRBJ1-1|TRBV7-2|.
CASSLALYTEAFF
TGTGCCAGCAGCTTAGCGTTGTACACTGAAGCTTTCTTT
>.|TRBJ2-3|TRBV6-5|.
CASSYSLTDTQYF
TGTGCCAGCAGTTACTCCCTAACAGATACGCAGTATTTT
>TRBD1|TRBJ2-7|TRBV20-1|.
CSACPTGAYEQYF
TGCAGTGCTTGCCCCACAGGGGCCTACGAGCAGTACTTC
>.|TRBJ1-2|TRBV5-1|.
CASSFGDLPNYGYTF
TGCGCCAGCAGCTTCGGGGATCTTCCTAACTATGGCTACACCTTC
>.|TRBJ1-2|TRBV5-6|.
CASNLGRGVFGYTF
TGTGCCAGCAACTTGGGGCGGGGGGTATTTGGCTACACCTTC
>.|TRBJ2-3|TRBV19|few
CASTPLSGTDTQYF
TGTGCCAGTACCCCCCTCAGCGGCACAGATACGCAGTATTTT
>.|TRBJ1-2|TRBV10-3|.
CAISDSSGVYGYTF
TGTGCCATCAGTGATTCCAGCGGAGTATATGGCTACACCTTC
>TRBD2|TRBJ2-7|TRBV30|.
CAWQSPGLAGFEQYF
TGTGCCTGGCAGTCCCCGGGACTAGCCGGTTTTGAGCAGTACTTC
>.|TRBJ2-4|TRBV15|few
CATSRDRDGGIQYF
TGTGCCACCAGCAGAGATCGGGATGGGGGGATTCAGTACTTC
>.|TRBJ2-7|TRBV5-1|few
CASTPEDRLYEQYF
TGCGCCAGCACTCCGGAGGACCGCCTGTACGAGCAGTACTTC
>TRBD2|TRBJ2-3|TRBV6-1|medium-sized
CASSRTSGMADTQYF
TGTGCCAGCAGTCGGACTAGCGGGATGGCAGATACGCAGTATTTT
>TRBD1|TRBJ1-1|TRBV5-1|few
CASSTRQGPTEAFF
TGCGCCAGCAGCACACGACAGGGTCCCACTGAAGCTTTCTTT
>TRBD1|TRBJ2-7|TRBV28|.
CASSFGTGGYEQYF
TGTGCCAGCAGTTTTGGGACAGGAGGCTACGAGCAGTACTTC
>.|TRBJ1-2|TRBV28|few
CASSGPRYGYTF
TGTGCCAGCAGTGGCCCCCGATATGGCTACACCTTC
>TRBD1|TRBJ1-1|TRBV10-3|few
CAIRRELQGGNTEAFF
TGTGCCATCAGGCGCGAGTTACAGGGGGGGAACACTGAAGCTTTCTTT
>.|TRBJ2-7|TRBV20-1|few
CSARDPGSYEQYF
TGCAGTGCTAGAGATCCAGGTTCGTACGAGCAGTACTTC
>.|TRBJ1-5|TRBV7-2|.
CASSLIPRGPLDF
TGTGCCAGCAGCTTAATTCCCAGGGGACCCTTGGATTTT
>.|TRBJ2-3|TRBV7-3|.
CASSLVSTDTQYF
TGTGCCAGCAGCTTGGTGTCCACAGATACGCAGTATTTT
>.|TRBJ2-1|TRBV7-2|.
CASSLVRGYYNEQFF
TGTGCCAGCAGCTTAGTCCGCGGATACTACAATGAGCAGTTCTTC
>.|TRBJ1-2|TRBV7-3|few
CASSLPAGNGYTF
TGTGCCAGCAGCTTACCGGCGGGAAATGGCTACACCTTC
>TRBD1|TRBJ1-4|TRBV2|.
CASTQTGHSEKLFF
TGTGCCAGCACTCAGACAGGGCACAGTGAAAAACTGTTTTTT
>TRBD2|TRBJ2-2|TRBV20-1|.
CSASLLLTSGSYTGELFF
TGCAGTGCTAGCCTACTCCTGACTAGCGGGAGTTACACCGGGGAGCTGTTTTTT
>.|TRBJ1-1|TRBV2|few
CATIANTQGTEAFF
TGTGCCACCATTGCTAATACTCAGGGCACTGAAGCTTTCTTT
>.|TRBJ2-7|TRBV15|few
CATSRDLAAGEQYF
TGTGCCACCAGCAGAGATTTGGCAGCCGGGGAGCAGTACTTC
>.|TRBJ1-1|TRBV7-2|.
CASSFYGSGTEAFF
TGTGCCAGCAGCTTTTACGGCTCGGGCACTGAAGCTTTCTTT
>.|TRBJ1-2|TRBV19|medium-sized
CASSIALTSRYGYTF
TGTGCCAGTAGTATCGCACTGACGTCCCGATATGGCTACACCTTC
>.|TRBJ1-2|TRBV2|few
CASIGSRLYGYTF
TGTGCCAGCATCGGCAGCCGCCTCTATGGCTACACCTTC
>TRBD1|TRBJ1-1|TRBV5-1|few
CASSSGQVALAFF
TGCGCCAGCAGCTCCGGACAGGTCGCTCTAGCTTTCTTT
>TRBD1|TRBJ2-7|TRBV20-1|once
CSAGTRTGRYEQYF
TGCAGTGCTGGAACCCGGACAGGGAGGTACGAGCAGTACTTC
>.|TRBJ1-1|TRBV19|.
CASSTQGNTEAFF
TGTGCCAGTAGTACACAGGGGAACACTGAAGCTTTCTTT
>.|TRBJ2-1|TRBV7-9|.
CASSSTGNEQFF
TGTGCCAGCAGCTCGACAGGCAATGAGCAGTTCTTC
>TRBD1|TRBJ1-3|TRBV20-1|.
CSARGAGQSYSSSGNTIYF
TGCAGTGCTAGGGGAGCGGGACAGAGCTATTCTAGCTCTGGAAACACCATATATTTT
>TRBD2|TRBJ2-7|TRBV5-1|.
CASSLEGGGLGEQYF
TGCGCCAGCAGCTTGGAAGGCGGGGGTCTCGGCGAGCAGTACTTC
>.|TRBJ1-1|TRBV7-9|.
CASSLALSGGSKAFF
TGTGCCAGCAGCTTAGCTCTTTCAGGCGGGAGTAAAGCTTTCTTT